Listed below are T cell receptor beta chains from one sample, sequenced in a study of shared clonotypes between healthy human individuals. Generated by immunoSEQ multiplex PCR, the TCRdb table keeps only in-frame clones and is missing some. In the table there are millions of clones, about 95% of which are singletons. Material for sequencing was naive CD8+ T cells sorted from blood. These receptor sequences come from a man younger than 35 in good health. Both conserved end residues are part of each CDR3. D genes are given only for firm matches.

>NA|13|TRBV5-6
CASSLSGIQPQHF
>NA|14|TRBV6-1
CASRMNRGGYEQYF
>NA|13|TRBV9
CASSAQGTHEQYF
>NA|14|TRBV21-1
CATSPVKYNSPLHF
>NA|14|TRBV28
CASAPAGGNQPQHF
>NA|14|TRBV11-2
CASRIGGALNEQFF
>TRBD2|13|TRBV25-1
CASSEGRVTEQFF
>NA|15|TRBV7-9
CASSLGGITDEKLFF
>NA|14|TRBV4-1
CASSQDGNSYEQYF
>TRBD2|15|TRBV6-5
CASSYSKSGGDTQYF
>NA|11|TRBV30
CAWSAYNEQFF
>NA|12|TRBV5-6
CASSFGDGTQYF
>NA|15|TRBV6-6
CASSYSLQGIYGYTF
>NA|16|TRBV7-8
CASSRTGTPNTGELFF
>NA|15|TRBV27
CASSFGQGSRYEQYF
>TRBD1|16|TRBV18
CASSNPGTGGFETQYF
>TRBD2|15|TRBV27
CASRTSGSIYNEQFF
>NA|13|TRBV9
CASSVGGLSEQYF
>NA|13|TRBV7-2
CASSLTTYNEQFF
>NA|14|TRBV6-6
CASSYLGGTDTQYF
>NA|14|TRBV7-9
CASSLGSGDQPQHF
>TRBD1|15|TRBV30
CAWGQENGAKNIQYF
>NA|11|TRBV28
CASSLGNEQYF
>NA|16|TRBV2
CASSLSMGAGRYEQYF
>NA|11|TRBV7-9
CASSLEDEQYF
>TRBD2|19|TRBV4-1
CASSQAPFTSGGFSYEQYF
>NA|14|TRBV2
CASSEGGSDEKLFF
>TRBD1|15|TRBV28
CASSFSGQGAWGYTF
>TRBD1|12|TRBV6-6
CASSYGQDGYTF